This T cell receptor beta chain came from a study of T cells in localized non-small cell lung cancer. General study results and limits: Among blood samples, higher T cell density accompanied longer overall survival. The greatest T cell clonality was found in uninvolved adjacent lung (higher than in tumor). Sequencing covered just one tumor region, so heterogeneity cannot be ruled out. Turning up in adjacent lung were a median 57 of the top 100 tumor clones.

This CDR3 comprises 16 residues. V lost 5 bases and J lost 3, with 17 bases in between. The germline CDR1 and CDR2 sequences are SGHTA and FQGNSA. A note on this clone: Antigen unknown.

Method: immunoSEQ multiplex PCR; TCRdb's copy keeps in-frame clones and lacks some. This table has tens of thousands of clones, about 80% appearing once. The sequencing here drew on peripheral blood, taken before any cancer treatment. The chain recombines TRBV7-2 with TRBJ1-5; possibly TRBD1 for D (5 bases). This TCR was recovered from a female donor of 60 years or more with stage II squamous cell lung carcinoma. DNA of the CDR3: TGTGCCAGCAGCCCACAGACAGCGAGGCCCAATCAGCCCCAGCATTTT. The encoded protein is CASSPQTARPNQPQHF. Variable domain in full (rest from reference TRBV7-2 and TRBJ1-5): GAGVSQSPSNKVTEKGKDVELRCDPISGHTALYWYRQSLGQGLEFLIYFQGNSAPDKSGLPSDRFSAERTGGSVSTLTIQRTQQEDSAVYLCASSPQTARPNQPQHFGDGTRLSIL.